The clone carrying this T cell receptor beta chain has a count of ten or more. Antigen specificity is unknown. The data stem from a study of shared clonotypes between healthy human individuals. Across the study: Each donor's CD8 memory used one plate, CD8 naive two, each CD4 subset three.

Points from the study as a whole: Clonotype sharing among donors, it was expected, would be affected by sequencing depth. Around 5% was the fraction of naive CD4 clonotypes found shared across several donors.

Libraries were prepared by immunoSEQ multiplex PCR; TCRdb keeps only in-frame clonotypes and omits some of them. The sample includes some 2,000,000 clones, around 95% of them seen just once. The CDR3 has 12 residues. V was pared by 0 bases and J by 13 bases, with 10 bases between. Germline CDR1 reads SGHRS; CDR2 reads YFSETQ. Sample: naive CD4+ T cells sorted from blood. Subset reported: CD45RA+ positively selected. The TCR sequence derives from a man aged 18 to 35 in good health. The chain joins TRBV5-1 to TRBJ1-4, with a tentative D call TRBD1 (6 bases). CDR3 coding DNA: TGCGCCAGCAGCTTGGAGGGGGGCGGACTGTTTTTT. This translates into CASSLEGGGLFF.